This T cell receptor beta chain was sequenced in a study of regulatory T cells in long-lasting Graves disease (dated by TCRdb to about 2021). Study-level background: Newly diagnosed Graves' disease patients had taken antithyroid drugs for less than 3 months. The study took place in China and was registered as a clinical trial. A total of about 33 samples underwent TCR sequencing, from roughly 13 patients with persistent Graves' disease and approximately 20 patients with newly diagnosed Graves' disease. Peripheral blood TCR sequencing and RNA sequencing compared persistent Graves' disease patients with newly diagnosed Graves' disease patients.

The time point label, read with the paper, signifies: newly diagnosed GD, antithyroid drugs for less than 3 months. For both TCR sequencing and RNA sequencing, RNA was extracted from PBMCs using TRIzol. Graves' disease was diagnosed according to American Thyroid Association guidelines. Patients were recruited from an endocrinology department in Xi'an, China. Each patient gave 7.5 to 10 milliliters of peripheral blood, collected in an EDTA anticoagulant tube. Ficoll Paque Plus density gradient separation was used to isolate PBMCs, and no further T cell sorting was performed. An Agilent 2100 Bioanalyzer and agarose gel were used to check RNA quality, while a NanoDrop 2000 measured RNA concentration. The library was obtained by multiplex PCR. This sample was sequenced with an Illumina HiSeq 4000. TCR beta libraries were built with iRepertoire HTBI primers and Arm-PCR amplification of CDR3 regions. Before sequencing, the PCR products underwent gel purification. In the original analysis: Gene usage analysis of CDR3 amino acid clonotypes relied on the roughly 58 TRBV and 15 or so TRBJ segments identified across samples. Filtered high-quality paired reads were merged into contigs using COPE and FqMerger. Contigs were aligned with BLAST to IMGT TRBV, TRBD and TRBJ reference genes, and CDR3 was defined per IMGT. Clonotypes above 0.1% frequency were classified as highly expanded clones. Repertoire diversity was measured by Shannon entropy, and V-J evenness by the Gini coefficient. A clonotype was considered public if more than one individual shared it. TCRdb applied fastp at Q25 and MiXCR to the public reads, then kept only in-frame beta chains. One record per CDR3 amino acid sequence lists the most common genes and DNA. It is TCRdb's table, rather than the study itself, that gives the V and J calls and clone size. This sample gives approximately 470,000 distinct CDR3 sequences in total; 15% to 20% of them show up just once. The ten largest clones add up to 12% of the sample.

Overall study outcomes, separate from this receptor: Persistent Graves' disease patients showed lower TCR Shannon entropy and fewer highly expanded clones than newly diagnosed patients, suggesting clonal expansion. Only peripheral blood was studied, because thyroid tissue, the primary lesion, was inaccessible. Persistent disease showed preferential use of TRBV28, TRBJ1-2 and TRBJ2-5, whereas newly diagnosed disease favored TRBV20-1 and TRBJ2-1. A larger number of public clonotypes was shared among persistent patients (under 3,000) than among newly diagnosed patients (roughly 970). As a limitation, the authors acknowledged that the small sample size may reduce accuracy. Only the TCR beta chain was sequenced and analyzed.

Including cysteine and phenylalanine, the CDR3 has 15 amino acids. The entry retains the CDR3 DNA only, 45 bases that are in frame from base 1. The germline V gene (reference sequence) sets CDR1 to MNHEY and CDR2 to SMNVEV. This clonotype was recorded a few times. The clone's antigen remains unknown. The junction shows a germline mismatch at one end, possibly a read error. These sequences were also reported in another study, on T cells in Graves' hyperthyroidism and ophthalmopathy. Taken from the second paper: Graves' hyperthyroidism was defined as stable when no progression to ophthalmopathy occurred over 18 months of follow-up. The hyperthyroidism patients were between 18 and 65 years old and newly diagnosed, with a disease duration of less than 2 months. Patients with uncontrolled infections, other autoimmune diseases, pregnancy or lactation were excluded. Diagnoses were established on the basis of clinical symptoms, serum thyroxine and TRAb, thyroid ultrasound, and orbital computed tomography. The TCR CDR3 was subjected to a first round of RT-PCR using the HTBI primer set and the Qiagen OneStep RT-PCR kit. Blood samples also contained most of the expanded thyroid clonotypes (frequency above 0.001), which suggests that blood repertoires may reflect thyroid immune responses. Ophthalmopathy was separated from stable hyperthyroidism by a 13 V-J signature model, with approximately 85% sensitivity and about 81% specificity obtained in cross-validation and 80%/75% obtained in testing. In validation, the model predicted progression to ophthalmopathy a median of about 6.8 months before onset, with roughly 70% sensitivity and nearly 75% specificity. A discovery cohort of about a hundred patients, approximately 45 with Graves' ophthalmopathy and 55 to 60 with stable Graves' hyperthyroidism, was used to find distinguishing TCR V-J signatures. An independent validation cohort of about 19 hyperthyroidism patients and about 16 patients who later progressed to ophthalmopathy tested prospective prediction of ophthalmopathy. The 90 to 100 discovery patients were randomly divided into training and test sets at a 7:3 ratio. In addition, the study compared T-cell repertoires in thyroid tissue and in blood from roughly 6 Graves' hyperthyroidism patients. Following sampling, methimazole starting at 30 mg daily was given to hyperthyroidism patients, and high-dose intravenous methylprednisolone was given to ophthalmopathy patients. Libraries were constructed in a second round of multiplex PCR, after which size selection and purification were carried out. Sequencing of the libraries was done on an Illumina HiSeq2000 using paired-end 100 bp reads. Raw data were processed with SOAPnuke, discarding reads with adapters, uncalled bases, mean Phred below 15, or no exact constant-primer or identifier match. COPE v1.2.5 was used to merge the high-quality paired reads, and each unique nucleotide sequence was defined as a clonotype. MiTCR v1.1 was used to align the clonotypes against IMGT TRBV, TRBD and TRBJ reference segments. Analysis was restricted to V-J combinations with a frequency above 0.0001, which covered roughly 99% of repertoires. A TCS score was defined as the ratio between F50 (clonal expansion) and ExV (chaos), using BLOSUM62-based TCRdist between CDR3 peptides within each V-J. Welch's t-statistics and random forest reduced around 550 V-J features to 13, which were used in a naive Bayes classifier (R e1071). No statistical method was used to fix the sample size in advance, and group allocation was not hidden from the investigators. The paper reports TCR Vbeta CDR3 sequencing of approximately 140 peripheral blood samples: under 45 ophthalmopathy, fewer than 80 hyperthyroidism and around 17 progressor patients.

The TCR was taken from a middle-aged man with Graves disease. Donor details come from another sample of the same person, matched by shared clones. The specimen was peripheral blood mononuclear cells (PBMCs), collected at new diagnosis, from a patient treated with antithyroid drugs. Recombination joined TRBV27 with TRBJ2-7, with 7 central nucleotides matching TRBD2. The DNA reads as follows: TGTGCCAGCAGTTTATGGGCGGGGGTAGGGGAGGAGCGGTACTTC. This gives the protein CASSLWAGVGEERYF.